This T cell receptor beta chain came from a study of blood T cell repertoires in COVID-19. Study-level background: The United States, Italy and Spain provided the acute and convalescent COVID-19 samples. PBMCs, B-cell-depleted T cells, or T cells were the source of the cDNA or gDNA that made up the material.

The V segment lost 2 bases and the J segment 4 bases; nucleotides outside the gene matches: 8. The CDR3 runs 15 residues. CDR1 and CDR2 from the germline V gene are SGHNT and YYREEE (reference sequence). Original handling: Scientists estimated how many nucleated cells there were by amplifying reference gene primers. Libraries were prepared by immunoSEQ multiplex PCR; TCRdb keeps only in-frame clonotypes and omits some of them. Clone size and V and J calls were adopted from that table, with D and trimming inferred from the DNA. The profile shows roughly 97,000 clones, less than 95% of them singletons.

Input material: peripheral blood. The receptor was isolated from a man aged 55 to 70 with acute or convalescent COVID-19. J is TRBJ1-1 and V is TRBV5-4, with TRBD1 matching over 7 bases. CDR3 nucleotides: TGTGCCAGCAGCTTCCCAGGACAGGATGGCACTGAAGCTTTCTTT. Residues: CASSFPGQDGTEAFF.